The 21 T cell receptor beta chains in this list originate from one sample, sequenced in a study of T cell clonality in common variable immunodeficiency (dated by TCRdb to the mid-2010s). The library was produced with the immunoSEQ multiplex PCR assay. Sourced from immuneACCESS, this table was stored by TCRdb with only in-frame sequences that have V and J called. A share of the clones is absent; for the studies checked, an unresolved V gene accounts for under half, and the remainder has no known explanation. This sample includes 30,000 to 40,000 clones, and none of them was observed just once. The top ten clonotypes cover 2.5% to 3% of the sample. Sequenced sample: peripheral blood mononuclear cells. The receptors originated from a person aged 18 to 69 in good health.

This clone was observed at least ten times. The CDR3 extends 3 residues past the end of the read, so its final part is completed from the germline J gene. This chain links TRBV30 with TRBJ1-4; TRBD1 is a possible D gene (5 bases). This CDR3 has 12 residues. From germline, CDR1 is GTSNPN and CDR2 SVGIG (reference sequence). V lost 5 bases and J lost 10, with 14 bases in between. CDR3 in amino acids: CAWGGTLGKLFF. The CDR3 bases that were read are TGTGCCTGGGGGGGGACTCTCGGAAAA.

A word on this clone: The missing CDR3 end, 3 residues past where the read stops, is filled in from the germline J gene. V is TRBV2 and J is TRBJ2-3, with 8 bases aligning to TRBD1. This CDR3 contains 12 residues. The germline gives CDR1 SNHLY, CDR2 FYNNEI. CDR3 bases read: TGTGCCAGCACAGGACAGGGAGAGACG. Translated: CASTGQGET. The full-length CDR3 reads as CASTGQGETQYF.

The table lists this clone with many counts. CDR3 residues: CASSIGGQGMYTQYF. The sequenced part of the CDR3 DNA is TGTGCCAGTAGTATCGGCGGGCAGGGGATGTATACG. The chain uses TRBV19 and TRBJ2-3; a possible D gene is TRBD1 (6 bases). Read sequence stops 3 residues before the CDR3 end, and the germline J gene provides the missing end. Germline-derived CDR1 and CDR2 are LNHDA and SQIVND (reference sequence). V lost 3 bases and J lost 7, with 17 bases in between. CDR3 size: 15 residues.

Comment on this clone: Sequencing ends 3 residues short of the CDR3 end; the germline J gene provides the rest. The chain uses TRBV11-2 and TRBJ1-4; the D is unclear. CDR3 length: 13 residues. Looked up from germline, CDR1 is SGHAT and CDR2 is FQNNGV. CDR3 loop: CASSLPTLSPLFF. Partial CDR3 DNA: TGTGCCAGCAGCTTGCCTACCCTTTCACCA. Combining the CDR3 with reference TRBV11-2 and TRBJ1-4 gives the whole variable domain EAGVAQSPRYKIIEKRQSVAFWCNPISGHATLYWYQQILGQGPKLLIQFQNNGVVDDSQLPKDRFSAERLKGVDSTLKIQPAKLEDSAVYLCASSLPTLSPLFFGSGTQLSVL.

This clone was counted many times. With the read ending 3 residues before the CDR3 end, the germline J gene is used to fill in that end. This chain connects TRBV6-1 to TRBJ2-1, with 8 bases identical to TRBD2. In germline, CDR1 is MNHNS, CDR2 SASEGT. Germline trimming cut 2 bases from V and 7 bases from J; bases unmatched to any gene: 10. CDR3 length: 16 residues. CDR3 sequence: CASSETGLGGRNEQFF. The CDR3 DNA, read in part, is TGTGCCAGCAGTGAAACGGGACTAGGGGGAAGGAATGAG.

This clone was observed at least ten times. The read ends 3 residues early relative to the CDR3; the germline J gene fills the gap. This chain uses TRBV18 with TRBJ1-1, with D perhaps matching TRBD1 (6 bases). This CDR3 comprises 15 residues. CDR1 and CDR2 from the germline V gene are KGHSH and LQKENI. The V gene lost 2 bases and the J gene lost 1 base, with 11 bases spanning the gap. The DNA read from the CDR3 is TGTGCCAGCTCACCAATGGGGGGGCCGAACACTGAA. Its protein is CASSPMGGPNTE. In full, the CDR3 reads CASSPMGGPNTEAFF.

At least ten counts were recorded for this clone. The CDR3 end is not reached by the read, which stops 3 residues before it; the germline J gene fills it in. The chain combines TRBV29-1 with TRBJ2-7, with 9 bases matching TRBD2. Per germline, CDR1 SQVTM and CDR2 ANQGSEA. The CDR3 consists of 17 residues. Trimming cost V 5 bases and J 0 bases; bases outside gene matches: 14. Incomplete CDR3 DNA: TGCAGCGTTTATTCGGGCCCTAGCGGGACGAGCTCCTACGAG. Translating gives CSVYSGPSGTSSYE. In full, the CDR3 reads CSVYSGPSGTSSYEQYF.

This clone appeared a few times. The read terminates 3 residues before the CDR3 end, so the remaining end is supplied by the germline J gene. This rearrangement joins TRBV2 to TRBJ1-3; D gene uncertain. Germline values: CDR1 SNHLY, CDR2 FYNNEI. Trimming pared 11 bases from V and 0 bases from J, leaving 11 bases between. This CDR3 is built from 13 residues. The CDR3 bases that were read are TGTGCCTCCAAAGCCATCTCTGGAAACACC. Translated, it gives CASKAISGNT. The whole CDR3 protein is CASKAISGNTIYF.

This clone was found many times. The missing CDR3 end, 3 residues past where the read stops, is filled in from the germline J gene. V and J are TRBV20-1 and TRBJ1-2; the D gene is possibly TRBD1 (6 bases). CDR3 length: 11 amino acids. Germline lookup yields CDR1 DFQATT and CDR2 SNEGSKA (reference sequence). Trimming stripped 5 bases from V and 4 bases from J, with 8 bases between. The CDR3 protein is CSAGDIYGYTF. The CDR3 DNA, read in part, is TGCAGTGCTGGGGACATCTATGGC.

This clone occurred many times. CDR3 region: CSGWQGAKNIQYF. The CDR3 bases that were read are TGCAGTGGGTGGCAGGGGGCCAAAAACATT. This chain links TRBV20-1 with TRBJ2-4; maybe TRBD1 (6 bases). The read ends 3 residues shy of where the CDR3 ends; the end is completed using the germline J gene. Germline V lookup: CDR1 DFQATT, CDR2 SNEGSKA (reference sequence). The CDR3 is 13 residues long. V shed 7 bases and J shed 1 base, with 11 bases lying between them.

Ten or more counts support this clone. The observed sequence ends 3 residues before the CDR3 terminus, with the missing tail filled in from the germline J gene. The genes are TRBV7-7 and TRBJ2-7; TRBD1 agrees at 9 bases. The J segment lost 3 bases and the V segment lost 4 bases, leaving 7 bases of the junction unmatched. The germline gives CDR1 SSHAT, CDR2 FNYEAQ (reference sequence). There are 15 residues in the CDR3. The sequenced part of the CDR3 DNA is TGTGCCAGCAGCTCCGCCCCGGGACAGGGCTACGAG. It specifies CASSSAPGQGYE. The full CDR3 reads CASSSAPGQGYEQYF.

This clone has at least ten counts. The read terminates 3 residues ahead of where the CDR3 ends, so the germline J gene completes it. The chain combines TRBV19 with TRBJ1-1; unclear D gene. The CDR3 is made up of 11 amino acids. Germline CDR1 and CDR2: LNHDA and SQIVND (reference sequence). The V gene lost 7 bases and the J gene lost 4 bases, with 7 bases spanning the gap. The CDR3 bases that were read are TGTGCCAGTAACTACCGCACTGAA. Amino acid sequence: CASNYRTE. The whole CDR3 region reads CASNYRTEAFF.

This clone was counted at least ten times. Sequencing ends 3 residues short of the CDR3 end; the germline J gene provides the rest. The chain couples TRBV7-2 to TRBJ1-5; TRBD1 agrees at 8 bases. The CDR3 is 14 amino acids. V was pared by 5 bases and J by 6 bases, with 6 bases of the junction left unmatched. CDR1 and CDR2 (germline): SGHTA, FQGNSA. CDR3: CASSVGTGSQPQHF. The CDR3 bases that were read are TGTGCCAGCAGCGTAGGGACAGGCTCTCAGCCC. The full variable domain, with the rest looked up from reference TRBV7-2 and TRBJ1-5, is GAGVSQSPSNKVTEKGKDVELRCDPISGHTALYWYRQSLGQGLEFLIYFQGNSAPDKSGLPSDRFSAERTGGSVSTLTIQRTQQEDSAVYLCASSVGTGSQPQHFGDGTRLSIL.

This clone was detected many times. The read halts 3 residues ahead of the CDR3 end, with the missing end drawn from the germline J gene. V gene TRBV19 combines with J gene TRBJ2-7; 9 bases match TRBD1. Germline V lookup: CDR1 LNHDA, CDR2 SQIVND (reference sequence). V lost 4 bases, J lost 4 bases, and 11 bases stayed unmatched. The CDR3 loop spans 16 amino acids. The CDR3 spells CASSKLTGGSGYEQYF. CDR3 bases read: TGTGCCAGTAGTAAGCTCACAGGGGGCAGTGGGTACGAG.

Notes on this clone: The sequence runs out 3 residues before the end of the CDR3; the remainder is reconstructed from the germline J gene. The V call is TRBV19, the J call TRBJ1-2, with 8 bases that match TRBD1. This CDR3 contains 13 residues. Germline V CDR1 and CDR2: LNHDA, SQIVND (reference sequence). The CDR3 sequence is CATTRDRGDDYTF. Partial CDR3 DNA: TGTGCCACCACCCGAGACAGGGGTGATGAC.

This clone occurred many times. The read terminates 3 residues before the CDR3 end, so the remaining end is supplied by the germline J gene. This sequence joins TRBV5-1 and TRBJ2-1; D ambiguous. Between the trimmed V and J ends, which lost 0 bases and 5 bases, there was a span of 15 bases. The CDR3 sequence is 16 residues long. Germline loops: CDR1 SGHRS, CDR2 YFSETQ. The CDR3 sequence is CASSLAPVGQNNEQFF. The CDR3 bases that were read are TGCGCCAGCAGCTTGGCCCCAGTAGGGCAAAACAATGAG. The entire variable domain, with the rest obtained from reference TRBV5-1 and TRBJ2-1, is as follows: KAGVTQTPRYLIKTRGQQVTLSCSPISGHRSVSWYQQTPGQGLQFLFEYFSETQRNKGNFPGRFSGRQFSNSRSEMNVSTLELGDSALYLCASSLAPVGQNNEQFFGPGTRLTVL.

This clone was seen at least ten times. The sequenced fragment ends 3 residues before the CDR3 boundary, so the rest is inferred from the germline J gene. The chain has TRBV7-2 and TRBJ2-7; D is possibly TRBD1 (5 bases). The CDR3 consists of 14 residues. Trimming pared 5 bases from V and 3 bases from J, leaving 14 bases between. The germline gives CDR1 SGHTA, CDR2 FQGNSA. CDR3 DNA (partial): TGTGCCAGCAGCAATCTAGGGGTCGGCTACGAG. Protein: CASSNLGVGYE. The whole CDR3 sequence reads CASSNLGVGYEQYF.

This clone appeared many times. With the read ending 3 residues before the CDR3 end, the germline J gene is used to fill in that end. The genes are TRBV15 and TRBJ2-3; 9 bases fit TRBD1. Germline assignment: CDR1 LNHNV and CDR2 YYDKDF (reference sequence). The CDR3 length is 14 residues. V lost 4 bases, J lost 4 bases, and 3 bases stayed unmatched. Partial CDR3 DNA: TGTGCCACCAGCACCGGACAGGGGTCAGATACG. Translation: CATSTGQGSDT. The entire CDR3 protein reads CATSTGQGSDTQYF.

Regarding this clone: Read data end 3 residues before the CDR3 end; the end is taken from the germline J gene. The V call is TRBV19, the J call TRBJ1-2; D is unresolved. In germline, CDR1 is LNHDA, CDR2 SQIVND (reference sequence). The CDR3 is made up of 16 amino acids. Incomplete CDR3 DNA: TGTGCCAGTAGTATAGATGAAGCGGGAGGCCCCTACGAC. This translates into CASSIDEAGGPYD. The full CDR3 is CASSIDEAGGPYDYTF.

Comments on this clone: Read coverage stops 3 residues before the CDR3 terminus; the germline J gene supplies the remainder. The V and J genes are TRBV11-2 and TRBJ2-1, with D possibly TRBD1 on 8 matching bases. The CDR3 runs 15 residues. Germline CDR1 is SGHAT and CDR2 is FQNNGV. The V gene lost 2 bases and the J gene lost 7 bases, with 15 bases spanning the gap. Incomplete CDR3 DNA: TGTGCCAGCAGCTTATTTACAGGGGGGGGGAATGAG. The encoded protein is CASSLFTGGGNE. The CDR3 in full is CASSLFTGGGNEQFF.

This clone showed up many times. The read gets to within 3 residues of the CDR3 end, and the germline J gene fills in the rest. V is TRBV5-6 and J is TRBJ2-6, with 7 positions matching TRBD1. J was trimmed by 2 bases and V by 4 bases; bases with no gene match: 3. Germline lookup yields CDR1 SGHDT and CDR2 YYEEEE. CDR3 length: 15 residues. The CDR3 here is CASSPDRAGANVLTF. The sequenced part of the CDR3 DNA is TGTGCCAGCAGCCCTGACAGGGCTGGGGCCAACGTC.